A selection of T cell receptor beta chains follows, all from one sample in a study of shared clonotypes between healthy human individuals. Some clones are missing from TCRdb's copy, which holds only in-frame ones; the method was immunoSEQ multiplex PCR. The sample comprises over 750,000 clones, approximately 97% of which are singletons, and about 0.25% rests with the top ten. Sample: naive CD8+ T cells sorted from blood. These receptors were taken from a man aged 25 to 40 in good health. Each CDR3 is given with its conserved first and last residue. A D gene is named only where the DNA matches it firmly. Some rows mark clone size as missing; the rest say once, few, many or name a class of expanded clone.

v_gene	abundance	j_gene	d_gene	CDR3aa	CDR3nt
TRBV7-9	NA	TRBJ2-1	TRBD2	CASSPGIASSGAYNEQFF	TGTGCCAGCAGCCCCGGGATCGCGTCTAGCGGAGCCTACAATGAGCAGTTCTTC
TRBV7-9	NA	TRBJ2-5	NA	CASSLRTPGETQYF	TGTGCCAGCAGCTTACGCACCCCTGGGGAGACCCAGTACTTC
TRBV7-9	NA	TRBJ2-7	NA	CASSLSSGGSNYEQYF	TGTGCCAGCAGCTTATCGAGTGGGGGGAGTAACTACGAGCAGTACTTC
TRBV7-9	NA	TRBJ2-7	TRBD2	CASSSRLAGLSGDHEQYF	TGTGCCAGCAGCTCGCGACTAGCGGGATTATCGGGAGATCACGAGCAGTACTTC
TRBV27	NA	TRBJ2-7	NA	CASSSPGSEQYF	TGTGCCAGCAGTTCCCCAGGGAGCGAGCAGTACTTC
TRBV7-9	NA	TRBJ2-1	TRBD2	CASSLRASGRSDNEQFF	TGTGCCAGCAGCTTAAGGGCTAGCGGGAGGAGCGACAATGAGCAGTTCTTC
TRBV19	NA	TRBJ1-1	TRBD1	CASSASGGLYTEAFF	TGTGCCAGTAGTGCCTCAGGGGGCCTCTACACTGAAGCTTTCTTT
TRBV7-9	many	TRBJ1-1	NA	CASSLGLGDTEAFF	TGTGCCAGCAGCTTAGGTCTGGGAGACACTGAAGCTTTCTTT
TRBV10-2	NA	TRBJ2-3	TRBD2	CASRPSGITDTQYF	TGCGCCAGCAGGCCTAGCGGGATCACAGATACGCAGTATTTT
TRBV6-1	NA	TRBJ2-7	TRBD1	CASSEDRGDYYEQYF	TGTGCCAGCAGCGAAGACAGGGGCGACTACTACGAGCAGTACTTC
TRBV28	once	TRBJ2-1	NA	CASYLEGEQFF	TGTGCCAGCTACCTTGAGGGTGAGCAGTTCTTC
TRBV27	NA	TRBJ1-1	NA	CASSTNLGPRRTEAFF	TGTGCCAGCAGTACGAACCTGGGACCGAGGCGAACTGAAGCTTTCTTT
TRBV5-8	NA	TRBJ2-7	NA	CASSLVWQTYEQYF	TGTGCCAGCAGCTTGGTGTGGCAGACCTACGAGCAGTACTTC
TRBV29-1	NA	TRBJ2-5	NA	CSVRWGPETQYF	TGCAGCGTTCGGTGGGGGCCAGAGACCCAGTACTTC
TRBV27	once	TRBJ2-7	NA	CASSSAGGEGYEQYF	TGTGCCAGCAGTTCCGCCGGAGGGGAAGGCTACGAGCAGTACTTC
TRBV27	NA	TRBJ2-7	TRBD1	CASSPLGTGPYEQYF	TGTGCCAGCAGCCCGCTAGGGACAGGGCCCTACGAGCAGTACTTC
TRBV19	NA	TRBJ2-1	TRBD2	CASSLLAGSYNEQFF	TGTGCCAGTAGCCTCCTAGCGGGCTCATACAATGAGCAGTTCTTC
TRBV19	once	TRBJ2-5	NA	CASSGYLQEWETQYF	TGTGCCAGTAGTGGATACCTTCAAGAGTGGGAGACCCAGTACTTC
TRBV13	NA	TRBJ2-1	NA	CASSLRGTNPNEQFF	TGTGCCAGCAGCTTAAGGGGCACAAATCCCAATGAGCAGTTCTTC
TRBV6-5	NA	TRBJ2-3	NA	CASSHTQYF	TGTGCCAGCAGCCATACGCAGTATTTT
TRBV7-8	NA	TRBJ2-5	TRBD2	CASSPGASGQETQYF	TGTGCCAGCAGCCCAGGGGCTAGCGGGCAAGAGACCCAGTACTTC
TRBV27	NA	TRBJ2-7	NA	CASSLSGRTYEQYF	TGTGCCAGCAGTTTATCAGGTCGGACCTACGAGCAGTACTTC
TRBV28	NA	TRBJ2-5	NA	CASTPPGVYKETQYF	TGTGCCAGCACCCCGCCAGGCGTCTACAAAGAGACCCAGTACTTC
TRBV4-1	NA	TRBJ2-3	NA	CASSTGTVVRGDTQYF	TGCGCCAGCAGCACCGGGACTGTGGTACGTGGAGATACGCAGTATTTT
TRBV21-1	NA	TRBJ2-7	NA	CASPVAGGCHEQYF	TGTGCCAGTCCCGTAGCGGGAGGTTGCCACGAGCAGTACTTC